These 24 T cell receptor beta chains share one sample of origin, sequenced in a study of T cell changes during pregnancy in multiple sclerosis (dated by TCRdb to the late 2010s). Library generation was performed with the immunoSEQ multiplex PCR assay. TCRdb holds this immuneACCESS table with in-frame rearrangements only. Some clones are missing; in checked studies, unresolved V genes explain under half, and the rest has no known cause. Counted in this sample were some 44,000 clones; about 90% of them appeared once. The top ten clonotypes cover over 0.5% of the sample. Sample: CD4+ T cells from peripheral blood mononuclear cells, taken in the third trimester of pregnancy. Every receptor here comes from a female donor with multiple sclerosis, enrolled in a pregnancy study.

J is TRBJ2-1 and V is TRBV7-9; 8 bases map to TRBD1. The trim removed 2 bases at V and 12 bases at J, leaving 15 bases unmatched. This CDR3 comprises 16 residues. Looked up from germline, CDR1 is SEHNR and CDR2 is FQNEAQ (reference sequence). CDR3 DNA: TGTGCCAGCAGCTTACTAGGACAGGGACCCCGTGAGGGGCAGTTCTTC. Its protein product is CASSLLGQGPREGQFF.

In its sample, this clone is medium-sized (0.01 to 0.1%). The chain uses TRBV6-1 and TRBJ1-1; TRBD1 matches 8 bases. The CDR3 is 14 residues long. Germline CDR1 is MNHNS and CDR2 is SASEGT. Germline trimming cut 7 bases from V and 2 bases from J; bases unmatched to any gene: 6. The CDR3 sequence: CASNIDRGNTEAFF. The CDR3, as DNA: TGTGCCAGCAATATAGACAGGGGAAACACTGAAGCTTTCTTT.

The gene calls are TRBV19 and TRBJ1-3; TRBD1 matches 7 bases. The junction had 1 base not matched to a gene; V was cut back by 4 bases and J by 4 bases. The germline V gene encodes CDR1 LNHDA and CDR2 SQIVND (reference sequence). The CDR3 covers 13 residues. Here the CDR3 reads CASSTGGGNTIYF. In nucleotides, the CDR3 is TGTGCCAGTAGTACAGGGGGAGGAAACACCATATATTTT.

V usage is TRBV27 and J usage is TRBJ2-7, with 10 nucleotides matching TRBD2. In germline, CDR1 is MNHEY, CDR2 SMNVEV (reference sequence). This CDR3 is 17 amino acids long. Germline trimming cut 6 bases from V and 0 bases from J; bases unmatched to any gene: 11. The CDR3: CASRSRLLAGSSYEQYF. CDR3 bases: TGTGCCAGCAGGTCCCGACTACTAGCGGGGTCCTCCTACGAGCAGTACTTC.

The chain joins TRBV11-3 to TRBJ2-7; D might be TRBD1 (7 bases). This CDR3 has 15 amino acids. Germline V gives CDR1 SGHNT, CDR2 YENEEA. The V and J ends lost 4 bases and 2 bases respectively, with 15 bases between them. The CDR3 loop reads CASSSQGGGPYEQYF. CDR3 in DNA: TGTGCCAGCAGCTCGCAGGGGGGTGGGCCCTACGAGCAGTACTTC.

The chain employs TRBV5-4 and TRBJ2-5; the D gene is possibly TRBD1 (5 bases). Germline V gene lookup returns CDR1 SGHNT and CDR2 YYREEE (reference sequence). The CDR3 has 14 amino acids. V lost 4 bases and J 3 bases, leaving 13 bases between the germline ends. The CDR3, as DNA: TGTGCCAGCAGCCGCCCTGACAGTAAAGAGACCCAGTACTTC. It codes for CASSRPDSKETQYF.

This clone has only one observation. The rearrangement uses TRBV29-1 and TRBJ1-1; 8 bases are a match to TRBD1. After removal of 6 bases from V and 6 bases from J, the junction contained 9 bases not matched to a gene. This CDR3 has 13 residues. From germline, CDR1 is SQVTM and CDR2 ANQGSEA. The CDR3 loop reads CSVQPDRGAEAFF. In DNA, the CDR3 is TGCAGCGTCCAACCCGACAGGGGAGCTGAAGCTTTCTTT.

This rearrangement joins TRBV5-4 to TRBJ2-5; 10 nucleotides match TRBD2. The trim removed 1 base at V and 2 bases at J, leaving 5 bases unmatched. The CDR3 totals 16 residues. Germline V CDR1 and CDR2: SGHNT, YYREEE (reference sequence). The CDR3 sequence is CASSLWTSGLQETQYF. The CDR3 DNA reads TGTGCCAGCAGCTTGTGGACTAGCGGACTGCAAGAGACCCAGTACTTC.

CDR3 DNA: TGTGCCAGCACCCGAGGGGGGGGACTAGCGGCCTACGAGCAGTACTTC. Its protein is CASTRGGGLAAYEQYF. J is TRBJ2-7 and V is TRBV6-8; 11 bases are a match to TRBD2. The germline CDR1 and CDR2 sequences are MNHGY and SAAAGT. CDR3 size: 16 residues. After removal of 7 bases from V and 2 bases from J, the junction contained 10 bases not matched to a gene.

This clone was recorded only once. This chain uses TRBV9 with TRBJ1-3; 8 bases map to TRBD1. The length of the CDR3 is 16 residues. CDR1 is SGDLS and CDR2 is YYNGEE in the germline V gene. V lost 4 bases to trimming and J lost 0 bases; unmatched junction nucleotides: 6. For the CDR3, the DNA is TGTGCCAGCAGCACCGGGGACAGGAGCTCTGGAAACACCATATATTTT. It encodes CASSTGDRSSGNTIYF.

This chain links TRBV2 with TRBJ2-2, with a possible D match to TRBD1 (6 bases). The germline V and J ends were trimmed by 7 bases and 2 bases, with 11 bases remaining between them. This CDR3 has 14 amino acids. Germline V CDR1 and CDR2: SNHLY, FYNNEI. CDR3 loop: CASTGRGNTGELFF. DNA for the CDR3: TGTGCCAGCACCGGCAGGGGTAACACCGGGGAGCTGTTTTTT. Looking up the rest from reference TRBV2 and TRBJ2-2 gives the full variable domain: EPEVTQTPSHQVTQMGQEVILRCVPISNHLYFYWYRQILGQKVEFLVSFYNNEISEKSEIFDDQFSVERPDGSNFTLKIRSTKLEDSAMYFCASTGRGNTGELFFGEGSRLTVL.

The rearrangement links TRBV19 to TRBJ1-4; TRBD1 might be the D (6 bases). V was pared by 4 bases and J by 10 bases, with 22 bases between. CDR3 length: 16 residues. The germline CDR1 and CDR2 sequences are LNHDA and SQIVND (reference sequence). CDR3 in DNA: TGTGCCAGTAGTACGACCCAGGGGACACTAGGGGGAAAACTGTTTTTT. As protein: CASSTTQGTLGGKLFF.

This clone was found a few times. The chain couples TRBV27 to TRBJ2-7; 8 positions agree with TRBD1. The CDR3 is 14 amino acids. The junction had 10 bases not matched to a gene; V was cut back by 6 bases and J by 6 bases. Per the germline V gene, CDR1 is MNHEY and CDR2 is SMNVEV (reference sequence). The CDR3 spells CASRGWTGPGEQYF. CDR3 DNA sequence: TGTGCCAGCAGGGGTTGGACAGGGCCGGGCGAGCAGTACTTC.

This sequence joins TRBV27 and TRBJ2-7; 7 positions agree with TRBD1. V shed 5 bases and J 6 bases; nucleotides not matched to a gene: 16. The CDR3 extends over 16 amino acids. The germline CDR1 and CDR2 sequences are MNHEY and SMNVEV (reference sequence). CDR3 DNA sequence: TGTGCCAGCAGTAGACGGACAGGCACCCTTTTCGTCGAGCAGTACTTC. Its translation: CASSRRTGTLFVEQYF.

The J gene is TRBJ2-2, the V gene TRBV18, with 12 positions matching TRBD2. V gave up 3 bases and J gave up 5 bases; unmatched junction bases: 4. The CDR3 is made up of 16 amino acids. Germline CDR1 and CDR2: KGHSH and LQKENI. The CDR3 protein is CASSPPGTSGTGELFF. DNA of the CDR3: TGTGCCAGCTCACCTCCCGGGACTAGCGGGACCGGGGAGCTGTTTTTT.

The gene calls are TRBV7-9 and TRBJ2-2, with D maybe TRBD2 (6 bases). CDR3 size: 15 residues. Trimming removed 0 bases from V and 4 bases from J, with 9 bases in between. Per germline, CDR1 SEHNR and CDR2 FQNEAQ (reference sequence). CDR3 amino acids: CASSLAIGGTGELFF. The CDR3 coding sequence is TGTGCCAGCAGCTTAGCGATCGGGGGCACCGGGGAGCTGTTTTTT.

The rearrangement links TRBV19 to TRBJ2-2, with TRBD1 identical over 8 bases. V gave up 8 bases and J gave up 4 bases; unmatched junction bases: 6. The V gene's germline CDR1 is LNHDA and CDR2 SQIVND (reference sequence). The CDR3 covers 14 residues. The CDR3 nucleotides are TGTGCCAGTGACGACAGGGGCTCCACCGGGGAGCTGTTTTTT. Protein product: CASDDRGSTGELFF.

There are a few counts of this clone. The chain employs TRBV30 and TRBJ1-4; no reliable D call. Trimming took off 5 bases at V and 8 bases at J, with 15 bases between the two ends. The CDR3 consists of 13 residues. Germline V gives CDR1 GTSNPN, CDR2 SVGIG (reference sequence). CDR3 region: CAWSLGSWEKLFF. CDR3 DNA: TGTGCCTGGTCGCTCGGGTCTTGGGAAAAACTGTTTTTT.

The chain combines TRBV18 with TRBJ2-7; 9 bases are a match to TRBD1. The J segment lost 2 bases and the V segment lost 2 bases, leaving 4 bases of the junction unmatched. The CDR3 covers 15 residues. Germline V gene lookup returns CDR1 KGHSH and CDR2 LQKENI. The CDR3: CASSPKGQGTYEQYF. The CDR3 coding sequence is TGTGCCAGCTCACCAAAGGGACAGGGTACCTACGAGCAGTACTTC.

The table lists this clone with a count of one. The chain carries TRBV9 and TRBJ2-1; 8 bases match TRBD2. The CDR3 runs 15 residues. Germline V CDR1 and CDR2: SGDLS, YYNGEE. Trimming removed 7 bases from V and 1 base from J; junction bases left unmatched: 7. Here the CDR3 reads CASSRSGNSYNEQFF. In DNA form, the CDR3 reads TGTGCCAGCTCTCGTAGCGGGAATTCCTACAATGAGCAGTTCTTC.

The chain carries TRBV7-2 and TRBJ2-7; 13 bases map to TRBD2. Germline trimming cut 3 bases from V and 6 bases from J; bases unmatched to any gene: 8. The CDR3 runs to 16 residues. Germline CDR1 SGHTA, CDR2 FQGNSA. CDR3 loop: CASSLTSGRSLSEQYF. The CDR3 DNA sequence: TGTGCCAGCAGCTTGACTAGCGGGAGGTCACTTTCCGAGCAGTACTTC.

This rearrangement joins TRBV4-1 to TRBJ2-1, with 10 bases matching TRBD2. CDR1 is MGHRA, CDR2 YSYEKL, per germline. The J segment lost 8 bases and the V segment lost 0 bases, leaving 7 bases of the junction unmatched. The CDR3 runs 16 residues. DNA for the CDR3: TGCGCCAGCAGCCAAGATAATAGCGGGAGGAAGTATGAGCAGTTCTTC. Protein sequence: CASSQDNSGRKYEQFF.

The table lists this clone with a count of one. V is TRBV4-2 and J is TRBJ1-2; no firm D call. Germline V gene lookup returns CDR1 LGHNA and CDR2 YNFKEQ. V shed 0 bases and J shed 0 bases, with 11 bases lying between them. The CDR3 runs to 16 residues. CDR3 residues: CASSQDGSIANYGYTF. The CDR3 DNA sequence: TGTGCCAGCAGCCAAGATGGGAGTATAGCTAACTATGGCTACACCTTC.

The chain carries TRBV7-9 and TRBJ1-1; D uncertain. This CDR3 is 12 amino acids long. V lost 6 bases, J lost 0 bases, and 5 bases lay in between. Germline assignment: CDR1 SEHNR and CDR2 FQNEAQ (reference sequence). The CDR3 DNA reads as TGTGCCAGCAGGCGGATGAACACTGAAGCTTTCTTT. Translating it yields CASRRMNTEAFF.